What follows are 21 T cell receptor beta chains derived from one specimen sequenced in a study of blood T cell repertoires in COVID-19. The method was immunoSEQ multiplex PCR; TCRdb's version includes in-frame clones alone and lacks a portion of them. The repertoire holds about 200,000 clones, with about 82% as singletons. The material sequenced was PBMCs or T cells enriched from blood (not recorded which). The receptors shown here come from a man aged 40-49 years with acute COVID-19.

The chain has TRBV2 and TRBJ1-5; D gene unclear. With 8 bases removed from V and 4 bases from J, the gap between germline ends came to 12 bases. CDR3 length equals 13 residues. Germline assignment: CDR1 SNHLY and CDR2 FYNNEI. The chain's CDR3 is CASRSTFNQPQHF. The CDR3, as DNA: TGTGCCAGCCGGAGTACGTTTAATCAGCCCCAGCATTTT.

The J gene is TRBJ2-2, the V gene TRBV5-6; 13 bases fit TRBD2. The CDR3 contains 17 residues. CDR1 and CDR2 from the germline V gene are SGHDT and YYEEEE. The junction had 6 bases not matched to a gene; V was cut back by 5 bases and J by 2 bases. In DNA form, the CDR3 reads TGTGCCAGCAGTCCGGGACTAGCGGGGCTTAACACCGGGGAGCTGTTTTTT. Its protein is CASSPGLAGLNTGELFF.

The chain combines TRBV10-3 with TRBJ2-7; D not certain. There are 14 residues in the CDR3. The V gene's germline CDR1 is ENHRY and CDR2 SYGVKD. The germline V and J ends were trimmed by 2 bases and 4 bases, with 12 bases remaining between them. CDR3 loop: CAISEAAGSYEQYF. The DNA of the CDR3 is TGTGCCATCAGTGAGGCTGCAGGATCATACGAGCAGTACTTC.

The rearrangement uses TRBV27 and TRBJ1-1; 9 bases map to TRBD1. This CDR3 contains 14 residues. CDR1 MNHEY and CDR2 SMNVEV come from the germline V gene (reference sequence). J gave up 11 bases and V 5 bases, and 12 bases lay outside the gene matches. DNA for the CDR3: TGTGCCAGCAGTAAACAGGGGGCCCGACCGAATGCTTTCTTT. It encodes CASSKQGARPNAFF.

The chain employs TRBV5-1 and TRBJ2-3; D gene ambiguous. Germline values: CDR1 SGHRS, CDR2 YFSETQ. The CDR3 runs 17 residues. V was trimmed by 4 bases and J by 5 bases, leaving 23 bases between them. The CDR3 here is CASSNQRSPFIGDTQYF. CDR3 bases: TGCGCCAGCAGCAACCAGCGTAGTCCTTTTATCGGAGATACGCAGTATTTT.

This clone has a handful of counts. V usage is TRBV4-1 and J usage is TRBJ2-1; a weak D match, TRBD2 (5 bases). The germline CDR1 and CDR2 sequences are MGHRA and YSYEKL. The CDR3 runs to 17 residues. V lost 2 bases and J lost 0, with 14 bases in between. DNA of the CDR3: TGCGCCAGCAGCCAAAGGTCCGTAGCGAGCTCCTACAATGAGCAGTTCTTC. Amino acids: CASSQRSVASSYNEQFF.

This clone occurred a few times. The rearrangement uses TRBV11-1 and TRBJ1-6; D may be TRBD1 (5 bases). The CDR3 is 15 amino acids. V was trimmed by 2 bases and J by 7 bases, leaving 12 bases between them. Germline CDR1 is SGHAT and CDR2 is FQDESV (reference sequence). The CDR3 loop is CASSLLNPGNSPLHF. The CDR3 coding sequence is TGTGCCAGCAGCTTATTGAATCCAGGGAATTCACCCCTCCACTTT.

This sequence joins TRBV6-5 and TRBJ2-1; no firm D call. Trimming removed 7 bases at V and 10 bases at J, with 8 bases between. The CDR3 sequence is 10 residues long. Germline-derived CDR1 and CDR2 are MNHEY and SVGAGI. CDR3 bases: TGTGCCAGCAAAGGAGAAGAGCAGTTCTTC. It specifies CASKGEEQFF.

The gene calls are TRBV2 and TRBJ1-2; unclear D gene. From germline, CDR1 is SNHLY and CDR2 FYNNEI. The V gene lost 4 bases and the J gene lost 8 bases, with 14 bases spanning the gap. This CDR3 is 13 amino acids long. The CDR3 loop is CASSALSGWGYTF. The CDR3, as DNA: TGTGCCAGCAGTGCCCTCAGCGGGTGGGGCTACACCTTC.

The chain combines TRBV5-6 with TRBJ2-1; the D is unclear. The V end lost 4 bases, the J end lost 1 base, and 12 bases lay between the germline ends. Germline lookup yields CDR1 SGHDT and CDR2 YYEEEE. CDR3 size: 15 residues. CDR3 sequence (DNA): TGTGCCAGCAGCGAAGACATTCGGTCCTACAATGAGCAGTTCTTC. It codes for CASSEDIRSYNEQFF. Variable domain in full (rest from reference TRBV5-6 and TRBJ2-1): DAGVTQSPTHLIKTRGQQVTLRCSPKSGHDTVSWYQQALGQGPQFIFQYYEEEERQRGNFPDRFSGHQFPNYSSELNVNALLLGDSALYLCASSEDIRSYNEQFFGPGTRLTVL.

CDR3 in amino acids: CASSPSGRNTEAFF. Written as DNA, the CDR3 is TGTGCCAGCAGCCCGAGCGGGAGGAACACTGAAGCTTTCTTT. The gene calls are TRBV3-1 (or the pseudogene TRBV3-2) and TRBJ1-1; D gene ambiguous. The V and J ends lost 4 bases and 1 base respectively, with 10 bases between them. This CDR3 is 14 amino acids long. From germline, CDR1 is LGHDT and CDR2 YNNKEL (reference sequence).

This clone has a count of ten or more. The V call is TRBV5-1, the J call TRBJ2-2, with a tentative D call TRBD1 (6 bases). In germline, CDR1 is SGHRS, CDR2 YFSETQ. V was pared by 1 base and J by 5 bases, with 12 bases between. This CDR3 is 15 amino acids long. The CDR3 loop is CASSLMDSLTGELFF. The CDR3 DNA sequence: TGCGCCAGCAGCTTGATGGACAGCTTGACCGGGGAGCTGTTTTTT.

This clone was detected only once. CDR3 sequence: CAIGLPLGYTF. The CDR3 coding sequence is TGTGCCATCGGACTCCCATTGGGCTACACCTTC. The chain uses TRBV10-3 and TRBJ1-2; no clear D gene. The ends were cut back, 8 bases at V and 8 bases at J, with 12 bases in the middle. CDR3 length: 11 amino acids. Germline V gene lookup returns CDR1 ENHRY and CDR2 SYGVKD.

This chain joins TRBV29-1 and TRBJ2-6; TRBD2 matches at 7 bases. V dropped 4 bases and J dropped 0; count of bases not matched to a gene: 3. CDR1 is SQVTM, CDR2 ANQGSEA, per germline. The CDR3 covers 15 residues. The CDR3 here is CSVGSGGSGANVLTF. The CDR3 nucleotides are TGCAGCGTTGGGTCGGGGGGCTCTGGGGCCAACGTCCTGACTTTC.

The gene calls are TRBV28 and TRBJ2-1; 8 nucleotides align to TRBD2. There are 16 residues in the CDR3. The V segment lost 3 bases and the J segment 6 bases; nucleotides outside the gene matches: 10. Per germline, CDR1 MDHEN and CDR2 SYDVKM. The CDR3: CASSLGAGGNFNEQFF. The DNA of the CDR3 is TGTGCCAGCAGTTTGGGGGCGGGAGGAAATTTCAATGAGCAGTTCTTC.

The rearrangement joins TRBV9 to TRBJ2-2, with TRBD2 identical over 12 bases. Germline assignment: CDR1 SGDLS and CDR2 YYNGEE. V was pared by 4 bases and J by 3 bases, with 10 bases of the junction left unmatched. The CDR3 runs 18 residues. The CDR3, as DNA: TGTGCCAGCAGCTTGTCGACTAGCGGGAGTATAGACACCGGGGAGCTGTTTTTT. This encodes CASSLSTSGSIDTGELFF.

In its sample, this clone was seen a few times. The chain carries TRBV5-1 and TRBJ1-5, with D unclear. The V end lost 0 bases, the J end lost 5 bases, and 9 bases lay between the germline ends. This CDR3 spans 14 amino acids. Germline V gene sequence: CDR1 SGHRS, CDR2 YFSETQ. CDR3 residues: CASSLDSVDQPQHF. CDR3 DNA: TGCGCCAGCAGCTTGGACAGTGTAGATCAGCCCCAGCATTTT.

This chain connects TRBV4-3 to TRBJ2-3, with a weak D call TRBD2 (5 bases). V lost 0 bases to trimming and J lost 0 bases, with 10 bases between them. The germline V gene encodes CDR1 LGHNA and CDR2 YSLEER. This CDR3 has 16 amino acids. The CDR3 loop is CASSQETWTSTDTQYF. Here the CDR3 DNA reads TGCGCCAGCAGCCAAGAAACCTGGACTAGCACAGATACGCAGTATTTT.

This chain joins TRBV4-3 and TRBJ1-1; D call uncertain. V shed 3 bases and J shed 4 bases, with 9 bases lying between them. The CDR3 is 13 residues long. Germline CDR1 LGHNA, CDR2 YSLEER. CDR3: CASSQGSGTEAFF. In nucleotides, the CDR3 is TGCGCCAGCAGCCAGGGCTCCGGCACTGAAGCTTTCTTT.

This clone was seen only once. The chain is built from TRBV15 and TRBJ2-4; D might be TRBD2 (6 bases). Germline-derived CDR1 and CDR2 are LNHNV and YYDKDF (reference sequence). V was trimmed by 2 bases and J by 6 bases, leaving 11 bases between them. The CDR3 length is 14 residues. CDR3 protein: CATSRPLGGNIQYF. As DNA, the CDR3 is TGTGCCACCAGCAGACCCCTGGGGGGAAACATTCAGTACTTC.

The chain's CDR3 is CASSSKNNQPQHF. In DNA form, the CDR3 reads TGTGCCAGCAGTTCCAAAAACAATCAGCCCCAGCATTTT. The V and J genes are TRBV27 and TRBJ1-5, with unresolved D. Per germline, CDR1 MNHEY and CDR2 SMNVEV (reference sequence). V shed 4 bases and J shed 3 bases, with 7 bases lying between them. The CDR3 runs 13 residues.